This T cell receptor (beta chain) is drawn from a study of Ad26.COV2.S vaccination and SARS-CoV-2 variants. V gave up 3 bases and J gave up 5 bases, with 10 bases separating them. Germline CDR1 and CDR2: MRHNA and SNTAGT. This CDR3 contains 14 residues. Note on this clone: What it binds is not known.

Data came from immunoSEQ multiplex PCR; TCRdb stores just in-frame clones and leaves some out. The sample shows about 350,000 clones, around 89% of them seen only once. Indicated treatment: roughly 20 received Ad26.COV2.S at low or high dose, single or two shots; roughly five received placebo; per-sample allocation not given. All samples were drawn on day 63, counting from the first vaccine or placebo injection. SARS-CoV-2 spike from the Wuhan strain was encoded by the vaccine, an Ad26 vector. Whole-study findings and limits: Vaccine recipients surpassed placebo recipients in spike-specific TCR breadth. Responses of spike-specific T cells (both CD8+ and CD4+) reportedly showed substantial breadth after vaccination. Non-spike TCR breadth did not differ much between vaccine and placebo recipients.

The material sequenced was peripheral blood, taken in a trial of Ad26.COV2.S vaccine versus placebo. J is TRBJ1-4 and V is TRBV6-4; possible D gene TRBD1, 6 bases. The receptor was isolated from a person aged 18-60 years who received the Ad26.COV2.S COVID-19 vaccine or a placebo. For the CDR3, the DNA is TGTGCCAGCAGTGAGGGCAGGGGAAATGAAAAACTGTTTTTT. Protein sequence: CASSEGRGNEKLFF.